The clone carrying this T cell receptor (beta chain) was counted only a few times. Its cognate antigen is unknown. These data belong to a study of cytomegalovirus exposure and HLA in healthy donors. Study findings and constraints: TCR beta V- and J-gene trimming, according to a later analysis, was linked to a missense DCLRE1C variant. It was reported that the classifier diagnosed cytomegalovirus status with high specificity and sensitivity in both the original and validation cohorts.

13 Jbeta primers and 60 Vbeta primers were used for the PCR. Using immunoSEQ multiplex PCR, the repertoire was profiled, and TCRdb retains in-frame clones only, with some absent. Altogether roughly 120,000 clones are present, around three quarters being singletons, with the ten largest covering around 4.9%. V gave up 4 bases and J gave up 2 bases, with 12 bases separating them. The germline V gene has CDR1 SGHRS and CDR2 YFSETQ. CDR3 length equals 14 residues. The sequence was obtained from a man aged 45 to 65 in good health and CMV-seropositive. V and J are TRBV5-1 and TRBJ2-5; D perhaps matches TRBD1 (5 bases). The sequenced material came from PBMCs. The CDR3 DNA sequence: TGCGCCAGCAGCGAAACAGGAATACAAGAGACCCAGTACTTC. Its translation: CASSETGIQETQYF.